The entry below describes one TCR beta chain. TCRdb's table, derived via immunoSEQ multiplex PCR, lists solely in-frame clones and lacks some. The sample has 90,000 to 120,000 clones, over 85% seen once. The CDR3 contains 13 residues. Between the trimmed V and J ends, which lost 0 bases and 4 bases, there was a span of 5 bases. Germline V gene sequence: CDR1 SGHNT, CDR2 YYREEE (reference sequence). The sample comes from a study of siplizumab effects on memory and regulatory T cells. This TCR was sampled from a human donor in good health. The rearrangement joins TRBV5-4 to TRBJ2-1; D uncertain. Material for sequencing was Tregs sorted from blood. The DNA of the CDR3 is TGTGCCAGCAGCTTGGCCCGGTACAATGAGCAGTTCTTC. Translation gives CASSLARYNEQFF. Full variable domain (rest looked up from reference TRBV5-4 and TRBJ2-1): ETGVTQSPTHLIKTRGQQVTLRCSSQSGHNTVSWYQQALGQGPQFIFQYYREEENGRGNFPPRFSGLQFPNYSSELNVNALELDDSALYLCASSLARYNEQFFGPGTRLTVL.